One sample yielded the 11 T cell receptor beta chains listed below, sequenced in a study of long-term antiretroviral therapy in people with HIV. The immunoSEQ assay was v3.0, run at survey level. Measured with immunoSEQ multiplex PCR; TCRdb has only the in-frame clones, and not every one. The table shows around 9,700 clones, with 70% to 75% occurring only once. The sample in question was unsorted PBMCs, obtained 1.8 years before starting antiretroviral therapy. Every receptor here comes from a man aged 35 to 55 with HIV.

Details on this clone: The junction departs from the called germline gene at one end, perhaps through a read error. The gene calls are TRBV2 and TRBJ1-2; 9 nucleotides align to TRBD1. Germline CDR1 SNHLY, CDR2 FYNNEI. This CDR3 comprises 12 residues. CDR3 sequence: CASSQLLGQGIF. In DNA, the CDR3 is TGTGCCAGCAGCCAACTGTTGGGACAGGGAATATTC.

V gene TRBV9 combines with J gene TRBJ1-1, with D hard to call. The CDR3 runs to 13 residues. Trimming removed 7 bases at V and 1 base at J, with 11 bases between. CDR1 is SGDLS and CDR2 is YYNGEE in the germline V gene. DNA for the CDR3: TGTGCCAGCCGGAAGGAGGCGAACACTGAAGCTTTCTTT. Protein: CASRKEANTEAFF.

This clone has only one observation. The J gene is TRBJ2-5, the V gene TRBV14; D is possibly TRBD2 (6 bases). The CDR3 runs 14 residues. Germline values: CDR1 SGHDN, CDR2 FVKESK. V gave up 3 bases and J gave up 0 bases, with 8 bases separating them. The CDR3 region has the DNA TGTGCCAGCAGCCACCCGGGGGACCAAGAGACCCAGTACTTC. It encodes CASSHPGDQETQYF.

This clone is medium-sized within its sample. Other nucleotide sequences in the sample specify the same CDR3. This CDR3 reads CASSIVQGPYNEQFF. The CDR3, as DNA: TGTGCCAGTAGTATTGTTCAGGGGCCCTACAATGAGCAGTTCTTC. The chain links TRBV19 to TRBJ2-1; TRBD1 might be the D (6 bases). The CDR3 has 15 residues. The V and J ends lost 3 bases and 2 bases respectively, with 11 bases between them. Per germline, CDR1 LNHDA and CDR2 SQIVND (reference sequence). The complete variable domain, with remaining parts taken from reference TRBV19 and TRBJ2-1, reads DGGITQSPKYLFRKEGQNVTLSCEQNLNHDAMYWYRQDPGQGLRLIYYSQIVNDFQKGDIAEGYSVSREKKESFPLTVTSAQKNPTAFYLCASSIVQGPYNEQFFGPGTRLTVL.

The chain couples TRBV7-2 to TRBJ2-3; D gene ambiguous. Germline values: CDR1 SGHTA, CDR2 FQGNSA. The CDR3 is made up of 10 amino acids. V lost 6 bases to trimming and J lost 3 bases, with 1 base between them. CDR3 nucleotides: TGTGCCAGCAGAACAGATACGCAGTATTTT. Translation gives CASRTDTQYF.

This chain connects TRBV5-1 to TRBJ2-5, with D maybe TRBD1 (6 bases). The CDR3 is 15 amino acids. From germline, CDR1 is SGHRS and CDR2 YFSETQ. Trimming took 4 bases from V and 5 from J, leaving 18 bases between them. The CDR3 region is CASSLANPRGETQYF. The CDR3 region has the DNA TGCGCCAGCAGCCTCGCCAATCCCAGGGGCGAGACCCAGTACTTC.

This chain uses TRBV5-6 with TRBJ1-5; 9 bases match TRBD1. The CDR3 is made up of 15 amino acids. Germline CDR1 is SGHDT and CDR2 is YYEEEE. Trimming at V came to 0 bases and at J to 7 bases, leaving 5 bases not matched to a gene. CDR3 sequence (DNA): TGTGCCAGCAGCTTGGGGACAGGGGTTGACCAGCCCCAGCATTTT. Its protein product is CASSLGTGVDQPQHF. Supplemented by reference TRBV5-6 and TRBJ1-5, the full variable domain reads DAGVTQSPTHLIKTRGQQVTLRCSPKSGHDTVSWYQQALGQGPQFIFQYYEEEERQRGNFPDRFSGHQFPNYSSELNVNALLLGDSALYLCASSLGTGVDQPQHFGDGTRLSIL.

This clone was counted a few times. The chain has TRBV2 and TRBJ1-2; 10 nucleotides line up with TRBD1. The germline V gene encodes CDR1 SNHLY and CDR2 FYNNEI. This CDR3 comprises 12 residues. V gave up 7 bases and J gave up 8 bases; unmatched junction bases: 4. The CDR3 DNA reads as TGTGCCAGCACGGGACAGGGGACCGGCTACACCTTC. This gives the protein CASTGQGTGYTF.

The chain combines TRBV11-2 with TRBJ1-2; TRBD1 is a possible D gene (5 bases). Between the trimmed V and J ends, which lost 0 bases and 2 bases, there was a span of 10 bases. The length of the CDR3 is 15 residues. CDR1 is SGHAT, CDR2 FQNNGV, per germline. The CDR3, as DNA: TGTGCCAGCAGCTTAGATCGGGACTTCAACTATGGCTACACCTTC. Translation gives CASSLDRDFNYGYTF. The whole variable domain, filled in from reference TRBV11-2 and TRBJ1-2, reads EAGVAQSPRYKIIEKRQSVAFWCNPISGHATLYWYQQILGQGPKLLIQFQNNGVVDDSQLPKDRFSAERLKGVDSTLKIQPAKLEDSAVYLCASSLDRDFNYGYTFGSGTRLTVV.

This clone was seen just once. CDR3 loop: CSVEAIAADTQYF. In nucleotides, the CDR3 is TGCAGCGTTGAGGCTATTGCCGCAGATACGCAGTATTTT. V gene TRBV29-1 combines with J gene TRBJ2-3; D is undetermined. The CDR3 contains 13 residues. Germline V lookup: CDR1 SQVTM, CDR2 ANQGSEA. V was cut by 3 bases and J by 4 bases, with 11 bases left in between.

The chain joins TRBV10-3 to TRBJ1-1, with D possibly matching TRBD1 (5 bases). CDR3 length equals 12 residues. Deletions cut 10 bases from V and 1 base from J, with 10 bases between. The germline CDR1 and CDR2 sequences are ENHRY and SYGVKD. CDR3 sequence: CATIGQNTEAFF. In DNA, the CDR3 is TGTGCCACTATAGGACAGAACACTGAAGCTTTCTTT.